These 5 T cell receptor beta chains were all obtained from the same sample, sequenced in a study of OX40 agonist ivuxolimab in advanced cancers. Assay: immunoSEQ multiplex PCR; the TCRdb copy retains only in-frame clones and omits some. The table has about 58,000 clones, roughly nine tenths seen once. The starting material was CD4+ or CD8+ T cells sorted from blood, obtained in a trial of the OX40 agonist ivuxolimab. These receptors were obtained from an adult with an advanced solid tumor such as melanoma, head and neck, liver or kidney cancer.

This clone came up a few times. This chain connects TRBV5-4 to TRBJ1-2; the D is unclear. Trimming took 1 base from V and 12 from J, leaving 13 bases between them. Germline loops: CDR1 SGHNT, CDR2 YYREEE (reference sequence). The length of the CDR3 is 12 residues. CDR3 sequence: CASSLLSSTNTF. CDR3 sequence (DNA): TGTGCCAGCAGCTTGCTAAGCAGCACCAACACCTTC.

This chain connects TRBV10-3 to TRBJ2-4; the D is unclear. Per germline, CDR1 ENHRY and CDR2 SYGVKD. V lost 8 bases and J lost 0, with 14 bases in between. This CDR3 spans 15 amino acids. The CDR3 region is CAIAPTDLAKNIQYF. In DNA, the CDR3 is TGTGCCATCGCGCCTACCGATCTAGCCAAAAACATTCAGTACTTC.

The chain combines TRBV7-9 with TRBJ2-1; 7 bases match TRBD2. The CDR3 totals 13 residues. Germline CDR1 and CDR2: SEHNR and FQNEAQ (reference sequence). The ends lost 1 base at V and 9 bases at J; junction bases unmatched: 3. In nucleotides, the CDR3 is TGTGCCAGCAGCTTAGTAGCGGGCCCTGAGCAGTTCTTC. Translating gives CASSLVAGPEQFF.

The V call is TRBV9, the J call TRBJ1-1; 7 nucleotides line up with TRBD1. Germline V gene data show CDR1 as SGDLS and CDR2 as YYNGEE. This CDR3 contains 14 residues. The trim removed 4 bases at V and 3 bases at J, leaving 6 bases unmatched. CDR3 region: CASSPGDRHTEAFF. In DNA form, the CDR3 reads TGTGCCAGCAGCCCAGGGGACAGACACACTGAAGCTTTCTTT.

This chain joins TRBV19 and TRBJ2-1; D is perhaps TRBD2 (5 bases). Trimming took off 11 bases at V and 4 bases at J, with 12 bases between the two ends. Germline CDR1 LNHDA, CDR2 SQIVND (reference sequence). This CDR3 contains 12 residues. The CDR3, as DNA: TGTGCCGCTGCGACGGGGTACAATGAGCAGTTCTTC. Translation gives CAAATGYNEQFF.